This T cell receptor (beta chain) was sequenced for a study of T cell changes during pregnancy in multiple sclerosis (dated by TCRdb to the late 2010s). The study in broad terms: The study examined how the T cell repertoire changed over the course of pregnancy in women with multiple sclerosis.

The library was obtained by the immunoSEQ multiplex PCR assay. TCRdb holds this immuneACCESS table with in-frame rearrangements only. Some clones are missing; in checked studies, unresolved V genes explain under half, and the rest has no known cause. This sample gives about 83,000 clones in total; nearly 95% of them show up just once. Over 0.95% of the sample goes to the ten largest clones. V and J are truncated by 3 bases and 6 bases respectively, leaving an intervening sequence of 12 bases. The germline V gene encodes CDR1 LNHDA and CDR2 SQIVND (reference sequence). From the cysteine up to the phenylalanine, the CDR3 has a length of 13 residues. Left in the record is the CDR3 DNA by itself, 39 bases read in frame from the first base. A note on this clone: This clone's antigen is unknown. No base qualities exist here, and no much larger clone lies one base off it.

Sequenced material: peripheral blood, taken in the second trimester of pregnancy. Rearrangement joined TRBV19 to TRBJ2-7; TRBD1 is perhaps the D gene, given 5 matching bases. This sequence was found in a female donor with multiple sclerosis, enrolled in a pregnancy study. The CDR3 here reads CASSIAGIREQYF. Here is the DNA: TGTGCCAGTAGTATTGCAGGGATCCGCGAGCAGTACTTC.